These 17 T cell receptor beta chains were sequenced from one sample in a study of blood T cell repertoires in COVID-19. Profiled with immunoSEQ multiplex PCR; TCRdb holds only in-frame clones, not every one. The table records around 230,000 clones, more than 65% of them present only once. The source material was peripheral blood. The origin of the receptors is a woman older than 75 with acute or convalescent COVID-19.

This clone occurred a few times. V gene TRBV28 combines with J gene TRBJ2-7; 10 positions match TRBD2. The V and J ends lost 6 bases and 0 bases, in that order; junction bases with no gene match: 5. The CDR3 has 15 amino acids. Germline loops: CDR1 MDHEN, CDR2 SYDVKM. As DNA, the CDR3 is TGTGCCAGCAGCCCACTAGCGGGGAGCTCCTACGAGCAGTACTTC. Its translation: CASSPLAGSSYEQYF.

This clone turned up a few times. The rearrangement links TRBV5-1 to TRBJ1-3; tentatively, D is TRBD1 (6 bases). Germline CDR1 and CDR2: SGHRS and YFSETQ. The V and J ends lost 0 bases and 0 bases respectively, with 13 bases between them. This CDR3 comprises 17 residues. In DNA, the CDR3 is TGCGCCAGCAGCTTGGCCGGGGACACACGCTCTGGAAACACCATATATTTT. Its protein product is CASSLAGDTRSGNTIYF. The whole variable domain, filled in from reference TRBV5-1 and TRBJ1-3, reads KAGVTQTPRYLIKTRGQQVTLSCSPISGHRSVSWYQQTPGQGLQFLFEYFSETQRNKGNFPGRFSGRQFSNSRSEMNVSTLELGDSALYLCASSLAGDTRSGNTIYFGEGSWLTVV.

This clone came up a few times. The chain employs TRBV27 and TRBJ2-2; 11 positions agree with TRBD2. The CDR3 totals 20 residues. V was pared by 2 bases and J by 3 bases, with 14 bases of the junction left unmatched. The germline V gene encodes CDR1 MNHEY and CDR2 SMNVEV (reference sequence). The CDR3 DNA is TGTGCCAGCAGTTTAGGGGGGAGTAGCGGGAGGGCCTGGGACACCGGGGAGCTGTTTTTT. Encoded protein: CASSLGGSSGRAWDTGELFF.

The rearrangement links TRBV6-5 to TRBJ1-5; TRBD1 might be the D (6 bases). V lost 0 bases to trimming and J lost 2 bases, with 11 bases between them. This CDR3 is built from 16 residues. Germline V lookup: CDR1 MNHEY, CDR2 SVGAGI. The CDR3 DNA follows: TGTGCCAGCAGTTACTCGAGGGGGAGTGGCAATCAGCCCCAGCATTTT. Translating gives CASSYSRGSGNQPQHF.

The chain couples TRBV9 to TRBJ2-2, with TRBD1 as a possible D gene (6 bases). V was pared by 3 bases and J by 4 bases, with 10 bases between. This CDR3 has 14 residues. Germline lookup yields CDR1 SGDLS and CDR2 YYNGEE. The CDR3 loop is CASSAQGPTGELFF. DNA of the CDR3: TGTGCCAGCAGCGCACAGGGTCCCACCGGGGAGCTGTTTTTT.

In nucleotides, the CDR3 is TGTGCCAGCAGACAGGGGAATCAGCCCCAGCATTTT. Translation gives CASRQGNQPQHF. J is TRBJ1-5 and V is TRBV6-5; TRBD1 aligns across 7 bases. Germline lookup yields CDR1 MNHEY and CDR2 SVGAGI. This CDR3 contains 12 residues. V shed 6 bases and J 4 bases; nucleotides not matched to a gene: 0.

This chain joins TRBV12-5 and TRBJ2-5; D gene uncertain. V was shortened by 4 bases and J by 7 bases, with 7 bases between the two germline ends. The V gene's germline CDR1 is LGHNT and CDR2 FRNRAP. The length of the CDR3 is 11 residues. The CDR3 loop reads CASGSRGTQYF. CDR3 DNA sequence: TGTGCTAGTGGTTCGAGAGGGACCCAGTACTTC.

This clone was seen only a few times. The V call is TRBV9, the J call TRBJ1-2; TRBD1 matches 7 bases. CDR1 and CDR2 (germline): SGDLS, YYNGEE. The CDR3 has 14 amino acids. V lost 6 bases and J lost 1; bases outside the gene matches: 6. The CDR3 nucleotides read TGTGCCAGCACACCCAGGGGGAATAACTATGGCTACACCTTC. Amino acid sequence: CASTPRGNNYGYTF. Variable domain in full (rest from reference TRBV9 and TRBJ1-2): DSGVTQTPKHLITATGQRVTLRCSPRSGDLSVYWYQQSLDQGLQFLIQYYNGEERAKGNILERFSAQQFPDLHSELNLSSLELGDSALYFCASTPRGNNYGYTFGSGTRLTVV.

This clone showed up just a few times. The gene calls are TRBV27 and TRBJ1-2, with 10 positions matching TRBD1. The length of the CDR3 is 13 residues. In germline, CDR1 is MNHEY, CDR2 SMNVEV (reference sequence). J was trimmed by 5 bases and V by 9 bases; bases with no gene match: 6. DNA of the CDR3: TGTGCCAGTCTGAGACAGGGGGCTTATGGCTACACCTTC. Translation gives CASLRQGAYGYTF.

This rearrangement joins TRBV12-3 or TRBV12-4 to TRBJ2-3; the D is unclear. This CDR3 has 11 amino acids. Trimming took 5 bases from V and 6 from J, leaving 6 bases between them. CDR3 coding DNA: TGTGCCAGCAGTCTAACGGATACGCAGTATTTT. Residues: CASSLTDTQYF.

The chain combines TRBV5-5 with TRBJ2-3; TRBD2 matches at 14 bases. This CDR3 comprises 18 residues. The V segment lost 0 bases and the J segment 0 bases; nucleotides outside the gene matches: 3. CDR1 SGHKS and CDR2 YYEKEE come from the germline V gene (reference sequence). Here the CDR3 DNA reads TGTGCCAGCAGCTTGGCCCGGACTAGCGGGGGGAGCACAGATACGCAGTATTTT. Translated: CASSLARTSGGSTDTQYF.

About this clone: The conserved final phenylalanine or tryptophan is absent from the CDR3, which likely points to a read error. The limits of the CDR3 on the DNA are not certain, so only TCRdb's listed CDR3 is given. This CDR3 reads CASSQPGQGSAGSS. The genes are TRBV4-2 and TRBJ2-6; the table's TRBD1 call for D was not verified on the DNA. Germline assignment: CDR1 LGHNA and CDR2 YNFKEQ. The CDR3 region is 14 residues in length, termini included.

This chain joins TRBV2 and TRBJ1-6; 9 bases map to TRBD1. Germline V CDR1 and CDR2: SNHLY, FYNNEI. Trimming at V came to 7 bases and at J to 8 bases, leaving 9 bases not matched to a gene. This CDR3 is 15 amino acids long. The chain's CDR3 is CASILDRGVYSPLHF. CDR3 DNA: TGTGCCAGCATCCTGGACAGGGGAGTTTATTCACCCCTCCACTTT.

This clone was detected once. The chain is built from TRBV3-1 (or the pseudogene TRBV3-2) and TRBJ2-1; 12 bases fit TRBD1. The germline V gene encodes CDR1 LGHDT and CDR2 YNNKEL (reference sequence). The CDR3 consists of 16 residues. Trimming took 1 base from V and 7 from J; bases not matched to a gene: 5. The CDR3 spells CASSQVRDRGQNEQFF. Written as DNA, the CDR3 is TGTGCCAGCAGCCAAGTAAGGGACAGGGGGCAGAATGAGCAGTTCTTC.

V and J are TRBV7-9 and TRBJ1-6; unclear D gene. CDR1 SEHNR and CDR2 FQNEAQ come from the germline V gene (reference sequence). V was cut by 5 bases and J by 9 bases, with 11 bases left in between. This CDR3 is 13 amino acids long. This CDR3 reads CASSPRQLSPLHF. DNA of the CDR3: TGTGCCAGCAGCCCGCGACAACTTTCACCCCTCCACTTT.

V and J are TRBV23-1 and TRBJ2-3; D is possibly TRBD1 (5 bases). TRBV23-1 is classed as an ORF, of uncertain function. V was cut by 0 bases and J by 2 bases, with 12 bases left in between. CDR3 length: 16 amino acids. The CDR3 region is CASSQSKGADTDTQYF. The DNA for the CDR3 is TGCGCCAGCAGTCAATCGAAAGGGGCTGACACAGATACGCAGTATTTT.

This clone was seen a handful of times. The V and J genes are TRBV2 and TRBJ1-3; D unclear. This CDR3 comprises 15 residues. V lost 2 bases, J lost 4 bases, and 12 bases lay in between. The germline CDR1 and CDR2 sequences are SNHLY and FYNNEI. As DNA, the CDR3 is TGTGCCAGCAGTGAAACTCGTAGTAGCGGAAACACCATATATTTT. Residues: CASSETRSSGNTIYF.